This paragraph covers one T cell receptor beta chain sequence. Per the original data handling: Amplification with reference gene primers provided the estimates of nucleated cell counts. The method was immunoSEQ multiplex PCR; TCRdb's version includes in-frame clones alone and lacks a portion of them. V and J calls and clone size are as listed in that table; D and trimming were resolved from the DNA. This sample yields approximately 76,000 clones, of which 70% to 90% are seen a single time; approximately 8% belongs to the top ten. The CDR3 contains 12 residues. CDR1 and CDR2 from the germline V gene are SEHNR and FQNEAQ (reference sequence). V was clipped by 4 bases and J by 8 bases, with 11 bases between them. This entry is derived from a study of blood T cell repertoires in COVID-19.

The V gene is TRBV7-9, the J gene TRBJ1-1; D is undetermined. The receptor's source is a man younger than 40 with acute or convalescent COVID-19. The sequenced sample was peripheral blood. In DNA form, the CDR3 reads TGTGCCAGCAGCTCCACATCCACCGAAGCTTTCTTT. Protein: CASSSTSTEAFF.